This T cell receptor beta chain was retrieved from a study of T cell responses to AZD1222 COVID-19 vaccine. From germline, CDR1 is SGDLS and CDR2 YYNGEE. Between the trimmed V and J ends, which lost 4 bases and 5 bases, there was a span of 16 bases. The CDR3 has 15 amino acids. Some clones are missing from TCRdb's copy, which holds only in-frame ones; the method was immunoSEQ multiplex PCR. Of about 92,000 clones in the sample, about 89% were seen once. Study conclusions and caveats: Baseline serostatus was positive in only a handful of AZD1222 recipients.

With regard to this clone: No antigen is known for it.

The V and J genes are TRBV9 and TRBJ1-5, with no clear D. The TCR originated in an adult in good health. Sequenced material: peripheral blood, taken on day 0 of AZD1222 vaccination. The CDR3 region is CASSPSLFMDQPQHF. CDR3 sequence (DNA): TGTGCCAGCAGCCCCTCTCTTTTTATGGATCAGCCCCAGCATTTT.